This T cell receptor (beta chain) was captured by sequencing in a study of graft-versus-host responses after intestinal transplantation. On the study more broadly: The study gave all recipients anti-thymocyte globulin induction, then tacrolimus and steroids for about 3 years.

The table came from immunoSEQ multiplex PCR; TCRdb's copy has only in-frame clones and leaves some out. The data hold about 120,000 clones, with 80% to 95% observed a single time. A remark on this clone: Its antigen remains unidentified.

The CDR3 runs to 15 residues. Per the germline V gene, CDR1 is MNHEY and CDR2 is SVGAGI. V lost 6 bases, J lost 4 bases, and 5 bases stayed unmatched. The receptor was derived from a human donor who received an intestinal transplant. This specimen was unstimulated CD4+ T cells sorted from spleen or lymph node cells, taken before intestinal transplant. The V and J genes are TRBV6-5 and TRBJ2-1, with 11 bases fitting TRBD2. The CDR3 loop reads CASRPTSGSYNEQFF. The DNA for the CDR3 is TGTGCCAGCAGGCCCACTAGCGGGAGTTACAATGAGCAGTTCTTC.